This T cell receptor beta chain was found in a study of immune heterogeneity within non-small cell lung tumors. Study findings and constraints: Recurrence of identical dominant CDR3 beta clonotypes was observed across intrapatient tumor sites, concomitant with site-unique high-frequency clones.

Bulk tumor genomic DNA was the template, and each sample received around 0.55 ug. Several far-apart biopsies were taken per primary tumor during surgery. With untreated, newly diagnosed non-small cell lung cancer, the patients went on to undergo curative surgery. Multiplex PCR amplified TCR beta CDR3 with 32 V and 13 J primers. TCRdb fed the multiplex PCR reads into MiXCR, producing one record per CDR3 protein. The table lists about 21,000 distinct CDR3 sequences, about 29% of them singletons. Concerning this clonotype: Antigen: not known.

This CDR3 contains 13 residues. V was clipped by 4 bases and J by 7 bases, with 9 bases between them. Germline V CDR1 and CDR2: KGHDR, SFDVKD. The chain joins TRBV24-1 to TRBJ2-2; D call uncertain. The source is a man in his forties with non-small cell lung cancer. The specimen sequenced was lung tumor tissue. CDR3 nucleotides: TGTGCCACCAGTGAAGATGGTGTCGGGGAGCTGTTTTTT. This encodes CATSEDGVGELFF.